This T cell receptor (beta chain) was identified during a study of OX40 agonist ivuxolimab in advanced cancers. Germline-derived CDR1 and CDR2 are MNHEY and SMNVEV (reference sequence). CDR3 length: 16 residues. V was clipped by 5 bases and J by 7 bases; unmatched bases: 15. Sequencing used immunoSEQ multiplex PCR; TCRdb keeps in-frame clones, though not all of them. The sample holds about 68,000 clones, around 85% seen once. This TCR was sampled from an adult with an advanced solid tumor such as melanoma, head and neck, liver or kidney cancer. V usage is TRBV27 and J usage is TRBJ2-7; 9 bases line up with TRBD1. The sample consisted of CD4+ or CD8+ T cells sorted from blood, taken in a trial of the OX40 agonist ivuxolimab. The CDR3 DNA reads as TGTGCCAGCAGTCCCCCTCGGACAGGGGAACTAAGGGAGCAGTACTTC. Translation gives CASSPPRTGELREQYF.